The T cell receptor (beta chain) under discussion was sequenced for a study of blood T cells in healthy people across ages. Turning to this clonotype: Its specificity is not known.

Russia was home to the donors, healthy Caucasian individuals aged about 6 to 90. Each sample gave at least 6 million isolated PBMCs. General study points: Leaving the PBMCs unsorted stopped any conclusive comparison of naive versus antigen-experienced cells. TCR beta diversity correlated strongly with naive T cell percentage.

Together with a sample-barcoded 5' primer, a J-beta primer mix was included in a second PCR lasting roughly 6 to 12 cycles. TCRdb independently ran MiXCR on the 5' RACE reads; one entry per CDR3 protein. The table records approximately 880,000 distinct CDR3 sequences, around 48% of them present only once. This CDR3 is 17 amino acids long. V lost 3 bases, J lost 2 bases, and 18 bases lay in between. Germline values: CDR1 MDHEN, CDR2 SYDVKM. The source of this sequence is a man aged 30 to 45 in good health. The sequencing sample was made of blood. The rearrangement uses TRBV28 and TRBJ2-3; D is unresolved. The CDR3: CASSFGIKFADTDTQYF. For the CDR3, the DNA is TGTGCCAGCAGTTTTGGCATCAAGTTCGCGGACACAGATACGCAGTATTTT.